The TCR beta chain described here comes from a study of T cell responses to AZD1222 COVID-19 vaccine. Overall study results and limits: Unmutated variant regions are reportedly targeted by nearly half of spike-specific TCRs. The study sampled repertoires only after the peak T cell response. It should be noted that donors were predominantly white British and more often female, and clonal diversity was possibly underestimated.

Measured with immunoSEQ multiplex PCR; TCRdb has only the in-frame clones, and not every one. The profile shows 180,000 or so clones, approximately 93% of them singletons. Comment on this clone: The antigen is unknown.

Germline V lookup: CDR1 SEHNR, CDR2 FQNEAQ (reference sequence). The CDR3 totals 14 residues. With 4 bases removed from V and 1 base from J, the gap between germline ends came to 10 bases. Second doses at about 4 or about 12 weeks were pooled. Material: peripheral blood, obtained 28 days after the second AZD1222 dose. The V and J genes are TRBV7-9 and TRBJ2-5; D ambiguous. The sequence came from an adult who received the AZD1222 COVID-19 vaccine. The CDR3 DNA is TGTGCCAGCAGCTCCTGGACCCGCCAAGAGACCCAGTACTTC. Translating gives CASSSWTRQETQYF.